What follows are 28 T cell receptor beta chains derived from one specimen sequenced in a study of T cells in localized non-small cell lung cancer. This table comes from immunoSEQ multiplex PCR, and its TCRdb copy is limited to in-frame clones, with some not included. The sample carries around 90,000 clones, 80% recorded once. This material consisted of PBMCs, taken before any cancer treatment. Every receptor here comes from a man between 40 and 70 years old with stage II squamous cell lung carcinoma.

This clone has at least ten counts. The rearrangement joins TRBV27 to TRBJ2-7; D is possibly TRBD1 (5 bases). V was cut by 5 bases and J by 1 base, with 9 bases left in between. The CDR3 spans 13 residues. Germline V gene lookup returns CDR1 MNHEY and CDR2 SMNVEV (reference sequence). The chain's CDR3 is CASSLGPSYEQYF. In DNA form, the CDR3 reads TGTGCCAGCAGTCTGGGGCCGTCCTACGAGCAGTACTTC.

The chain joins TRBV15 to TRBJ1-4, with no clear D. Between the trimmed V and J ends, which lost 1 base and 8 bases, there was a span of 5 bases. CDR1 is LNHNV and CDR2 is YYDKDF in the germline V gene (reference sequence). The CDR3 is 12 residues long. CDR3 protein: CATSRGPEKLFF. The CDR3 DNA is TGTGCCACCAGCAGAGGCCCGGAAAAACTGTTTTTT. The full variable domain, rest sourced from reference TRBV15 and TRBJ1-4, is DAMVIQNPRYQVTQFGKPVTLSCSQTLNHNVMYWYQQKSSQAPKLLFHYYDKDFNNEADTPDNFQSRRPNTSFCFLDIRSPGLGDTAMYLCATSRGPEKLFFGSGTQLSVL.

V gene TRBV5-4 combines with J gene TRBJ2-6; no definite D call. V was clipped by 2 bases and J by 0 bases, with 6 bases between them. There are 15 residues in the CDR3. In germline, CDR1 is SGHNT, CDR2 YYREEE (reference sequence). The CDR3 nucleotides are TGTGCCAGCAGCTTTGAGCTCTCTGGGGCCAACGTCCTGACTTTC. Translation: CASSFELSGANVLTF. Full variable domain (rest looked up from reference TRBV5-4 and TRBJ2-6): ETGVTQSPTHLIKTRGQQVTLRCSSQSGHNTVSWYQQALGQGPQFIFQYYREEENGRGNFPPRFSGLQFPNYSSELNVNALELDDSALYLCASSFELSGANVLTFGAGSRLTVL.

The rearrangement joins TRBV4-3 to TRBJ2-2; D call uncertain. Germline V CDR1 and CDR2: LGHNA, YSLEER. The CDR3 length is 14 residues. V lost 0 bases, J lost 7 bases, and 9 bases lay in between. The CDR3 coding sequence is TGCGCCAGCAGCCAAGATCATGTGGGCGGGGAGCTGTTTTTT. Protein sequence: CASSQDHVGGELFF.

The rearrangement uses TRBV5-4 and TRBJ2-7; 10 bases line up with TRBD2. This CDR3 is built from 15 residues. The V gene's germline CDR1 is SGHNT and CDR2 YYREEE (reference sequence). V was clipped by 4 bases and J by 5 bases; unmatched bases: 9. The DNA of the CDR3 is TGTGCCAGCAGCATCTATCCGGGACTAGCGAACGAGCAGTACTTC. Translation gives CASSIYPGLANEQYF.

This clone came up a few times. Other DNA sequences in the same sample also yield this CDR3. The V gene is TRBV5-1, the J gene TRBJ2-1; 9 bases map to TRBD2. Losses at the gene ends were 7 bases for V and 0 bases for J; bases not matched to a gene: 5. CDR3 size: 15 residues. CDR1 is SGHRS and CDR2 is YFSETQ in the germline V gene. The CDR3 sequence: CASSLSGSSYNEQFF. For the CDR3, the DNA is TGCGCCAGCTCTCTTAGCGGGAGCTCCTACAATGAGCAGTTCTTC.

V usage is TRBV29-1 and J usage is TRBJ1-2; D may be TRBD1 (6 bases). The CDR3 is 14 residues long. Germline CDR1 SQVTM, CDR2 ANQGSEA. V was cut by 4 bases and J by 7 bases, with 19 bases left in between. The CDR3 reads CSVVRLGALGGYTF. DNA for the CDR3: TGCAGCGTTGTCAGGTTGGGGGCTTTAGGTGGCTACACCTTC.

The chain joins TRBV7-9 to TRBJ1-1; D ambiguous. Germline values: CDR1 SEHNR, CDR2 FQNEAQ (reference sequence). The CDR3 runs 11 residues. The V end lost 3 bases, the J end lost 8 bases, and 7 bases lay between the germline ends. CDR3 protein: CASSLTREAFF. Here the CDR3 DNA reads TGTGCCAGCAGCTTGACCAGGGAAGCTTTCTTT.

This chain links TRBV6-5 with TRBJ1-2; D gene uncertain. Germline V CDR1 and CDR2: MNHEY, SVGAGI. V gave up 0 bases and J gave up 5 bases, with 7 bases separating them. The CDR3 is 13 amino acids. The CDR3 reads CASSYSTGYGYTF. Written as DNA, the CDR3 is TGTGCCAGCAGTTACTCGACTGGGTATGGCTACACCTTC.

The CDR3 DNA sequence: TGTGCCAGTAGTCCCGGACAGGGGATTCTCCCCGAGCAGTACTTC. It yields the protein CASSPGQGILPEQYF. The chain carries TRBV19 and TRBJ2-7, with TRBD1 matching over 9 bases. The ends lost 5 bases at V and 6 bases at J; junction bases unmatched: 11. CDR3 length equals 15 residues. Germline assignment: CDR1 LNHDA and CDR2 SQIVND (reference sequence).

This clone has more than one count but fewer than ten. The CDR3 protein is CASSRTPTSYEQYF. The CDR3 DNA follows: TGTGCCAGCAGCCGGACGCCAACCTCCTACGAGCAGTACTTC. J is TRBJ2-7 and V is TRBV6-5; D unclear. The CDR3 consists of 14 residues. Germline CDR1 MNHEY, CDR2 SVGAGI. Trimming stripped 6 bases from V and 0 bases from J, with 12 bases between.

This clone was picked up a small number of times. V and J are TRBV7-2 and TRBJ1-2; no clear D gene. The germline V and J ends were trimmed by 5 bases and 4 bases, with 8 bases remaining between them. Germline V gene lookup returns CDR1 SGHTA and CDR2 FQGNSA. CDR3 size: 12 residues. CDR3 sequence: CASSAIRYGYTF. As DNA, the CDR3 is TGTGCCAGCAGCGCCATTCGCTATGGCTACACCTTC.

V is TRBV12-5 and J is TRBJ2-2; no reliable D call. V gave up 5 bases and J gave up 7 bases, with 8 bases separating them. In germline, CDR1 is LGHNT, CDR2 FRNRAP. This CDR3 region has 12 residues. In nucleotides, the CDR3 is TGTGCTAGTGGTCTACTCAGCGGGGAGCTGTTTTTT. It encodes CASGLLSGELFF.

The J gene is TRBJ2-1, the V gene TRBV5-1; 8 bases agree with TRBD2. The CDR3 length is 15 residues. Germline trimming cut 9 bases from V and 8 bases from J; bases unmatched to any gene: 16. The germline V gene encodes CDR1 SGHRS and CDR2 YFSETQ. In nucleotides, the CDR3 is TGCGCCACCACCCTCGGGGCGGGGGGATATGATGAGCAGTTCTTC. It encodes CATTLGAGGYDEQFF. Filled out from reference TRBV5-1 and TRBJ2-1, the complete variable domain reads KAGVTQTPRYLIKTRGQQVTLSCSPISGHRSVSWYQQTPGQGLQFLFEYFSETQRNKGNFPGRFSGRQFSNSRSEMNVSTLELGDSALYLCATTLGAGGYDEQFFGPGTRLTVL.

The gene calls are TRBV6-6 and TRBJ1-1, with D tentatively TRBD1 (5 bases). The V end was cut by 2 bases, the J end by 0 bases, with 13 bases between. Germline loops: CDR1 MNHNY, CDR2 SVGAGI (reference sequence). This CDR3 has 16 amino acids. The CDR3 DNA sequence: TGTGCCAGCAGTTACCCAGACAGAGTATTGAACACTGAAGCTTTCTTT. Protein: CASSYPDRVLNTEAFF.

The chain recombines TRBV11-3 with TRBJ2-1; D uncertain. The CDR3 covers 13 residues. Germline V gives CDR1 SGHNT, CDR2 YENEEA. V was clipped by 1 base and J by 8 bases, with 9 bases between them. The CDR3 protein is CASSLGEADEQFF. CDR3 DNA: TGTGCCAGCAGCTTAGGCGAGGCGGATGAGCAGTTCTTC.

This sequence joins TRBV6-6 and TRBJ2-1; possible D gene TRBD1, 6 bases. Germline assignment: CDR1 MNHNY and CDR2 SVGAGI (reference sequence). This CDR3 region has 14 residues. Trimming left V 3 bases short and J 9 bases short, with 15 bases between. Written as DNA, the CDR3 is TGTGCCAGCAGTTATGGTGGGGGCAGCGGTGAGCAGTTCTTC. Translation gives CASSYGGGSGEQFF.

The chain recombines TRBV5-1 with TRBJ2-5; D is undetermined. Germline V lookup: CDR1 SGHRS, CDR2 YFSETQ. The CDR3 contains 12 residues. Trimming removed 5 bases at V and 2 bases at J, with 7 bases between. The CDR3 nucleotides read TGCGCCAGCAGTCCTACGCAAGAGACCCAGTACTTC. As protein: CASSPTQETQYF. Drawing the rest from reference TRBV5-1 and TRBJ2-5, the complete variable domain is KAGVTQTPRYLIKTRGQQVTLSCSPISGHRSVSWYQQTPGQGLQFLFEYFSETQRNKGNFPGRFSGRQFSNSRSEMNVSTLELGDSALYLCASSPTQETQYFGPGTRLLVL.

Here the CDR3 DNA reads TGTGCCAGCAGCCCCAACAGGGCCCCAGGCTCCTATGGCTACACCTTC. It specifies CASSPNRAPGSYGYTF. The chain recombines TRBV7-8 with TRBJ1-2, with a weak D call TRBD1 (6 bases). CDR3 size: 16 residues. Between the trimmed V and J ends, which lost 5 bases and 4 bases, there was a span of 20 bases. The germline CDR1 and CDR2 sequences are SGHVS and FQNEAQ.

The J gene is TRBJ2-2, the V gene TRBV7-6, with TRBD2 identical over 13 bases. This CDR3 has 17 residues. CDR1 and CDR2 from the germline V gene are SGHVS and FNYEAQ. The ends lost 5 bases at V and 3 bases at J; junction bases unmatched: 6. This chain's CDR3 is CASSRTSGRGDTGELFF. Written as DNA, the CDR3 is TGTGCCAGCAGCCGGACTAGCGGGAGAGGTGACACCGGGGAGCTGTTTTTT. Looking up the rest from reference TRBV7-6 and TRBJ2-2 gives the full variable domain: GAGVSQSPRYKVTKRGQDVALRCDPISGHVSLYWYRQALGQGPEFLTYFNYEAQQDKSGLPNDRFSAERPEGSISTLTIQRTEQRDSAMYRCASSRTSGRGDTGELFFGEGSRLTVL.

The CDR3 region is CASSPGGMISYEQYF. In DNA, the CDR3 is TGTGCCAGCAGTCCAGGGGGCATGATCTCCTACGAGCAGTACTTC. The chain couples TRBV11-1 to TRBJ2-7; 8 bases line up with TRBD1. Germline-derived CDR1 and CDR2 are SGHAT and FQDESV (reference sequence). There are 15 residues in the CDR3. V dropped 6 bases and J dropped 0; count of bases not matched to a gene: 7.

The gene calls are TRBV30 and TRBJ2-1, with a tentative D call TRBD2 (6 bases). This CDR3 comprises 14 residues. Looked up from germline, CDR1 is GTSNPN and CDR2 is SVGIG (reference sequence). The V end lost 5 bases, the J end lost 4 bases, and 15 bases lay between the germline ends. The CDR3 protein is CAWLPGTSYNEQFF. The CDR3 nucleotides read TGTGCCTGGCTCCCGGGGACTTCTTACAATGAGCAGTTCTTC.

The rearrangement links TRBV5-6 to TRBJ1-2; 9 bases are shared with TRBD1. Germline V gives CDR1 SGHDT, CDR2 YYEEEE. This CDR3 has 14 amino acids. The ends lost 2 bases at V and 9 bases at J; junction bases unmatched: 8. The CDR3 protein is CASSFGQGSWSYTF. As DNA, the CDR3 is TGTGCCAGCAGCTTCGGACAGGGGTCGTGGAGCTACACCTTC.

This clone came up once. The chain joins TRBV5-6 to TRBJ2-1; perhaps TRBD2 as D (6 bases). V was cut by 2 bases and J by 8 bases, with 23 bases left in between. This CDR3 comprises 17 residues. Per germline, CDR1 SGHDT and CDR2 YYEEEE. In DNA form, the CDR3 reads TGTGCCAGCAGCTTTTCCCTTAGCGGTCCCCTATCCCATGAGCAGTTCTTC. Translated: CASSFSLSGPLSHEQFF.

This chain joins TRBV5-4 and TRBJ1-4, with D unresolved. V lost 0 bases and J 8 bases, leaving 14 bases between the germline ends. The CDR3 loop spans 15 amino acids. Germline V gives CDR1 SGHNT, CDR2 YYREEE (reference sequence). CDR3 DNA sequence: TGTGCCAGCAGCTTGGGCGGTCTATCGGGAGAAAAACTGTTTTTT. As protein: CASSLGGLSGEKLFF.

The chain uses TRBV7-9 and TRBJ2-7; D remains unclear. Germline CDR1 SEHNR, CDR2 FQNEAQ (reference sequence). Trimming stripped 5 bases from V and 6 bases from J, with 14 bases between. The CDR3 consists of 13 residues. The CDR3 nucleotides are TGTGCCAGCAGCACCGCGCATAATTTCGAGCAGTACTTC. Protein sequence: CASSTAHNFEQYF.

The chain couples TRBV5-1 to TRBJ1-1; the D is unclear. Germline lookup yields CDR1 SGHRS and CDR2 YFSETQ. V dropped 1 base and J dropped 1 base, with 5 bases sitting between them. This CDR3 is built from 13 residues. The CDR3 DNA is TGCGCCAGCAGCTTGATGGGGAACACTGAAGCTTTCTTT. Residues: CASSLMGNTEAFF. Based on the CDR3 plus reference TRBV5-1 and TRBJ1-1, the full variable domain is KAGVTQTPRYLIKTRGQQVTLSCSPISGHRSVSWYQQTPGQGLQFLFEYFSETQRNKGNFPGRFSGRQFSNSRSEMNVSTLELGDSALYLCASSLMGNTEAFFGQGTRLTVV.

The sample holds many counts of this clone. The chain couples TRBV30 to TRBJ1-2; D may be TRBD1 (5 bases). The CDR3 length is 14 residues. Germline CDR1 is GTSNPN and CDR2 is SVGIG (reference sequence). Trimming stripped 4 bases from V and 0 bases from J, with 12 bases between. The CDR3 DNA is TGTGCCTGGATTAGGACAAGAACTAACTATGGCTACACCTTC. Translated, it gives CAWIRTRTNYGYTF.